This is a list of T cell receptor beta chains from one sample in a study of blood T cells in healthy people across ages. TCRdb recomputed calls from the 5' RACE reads with MiXCR, one row per CDR3 protein. The sample lists more than 1,400,000 distinct CDR3 sequences; roughly 40% were seen once. Sequenced material: blood. These receptors all come from a woman aged 18-35 years in good health. Both conserved end residues are part of each CDR3. The order of the fields is D gene, V gene, J gene, clone size, CDR3 DNA, CDR3 protein. D genes are given only for firm matches. Part of the rows lack a size; the others show once, few, many or a class for expanded clones.

d_gene: TRBD2
v_gene: TRBV11-1
j_gene: TRBJ2-5
abundance: NA
CDR3nt: TGTGCCAGCAGCCGCACATCTAGCGGGAGATACCAAGAGACCCAGTACTTC
CDR3aa: CASSRTSSGRYQETQYF

d_gene: NA
v_gene: TRBV24-1
j_gene: TRBJ2-5
abundance: NA
CDR3nt: TGTGCCACCAGTGATGCGCGGGACATCCAAGAGACCCAGTACTTC
CDR3aa: CATSDARDIQETQYF

d_gene: TRBD1
v_gene: TRBV5-1
j_gene: TRBJ2-1
abundance: NA
CDR3nt: TGCGCCAGCAGAAGGGGACAGGGTCCCCACTATGAGCAGTTCTTC
CDR3aa: CASRRGQGPHYEQFF

d_gene: NA
v_gene: TRBV29-1
j_gene: TRBJ1-2
abundance: few
CDR3nt: TGCAGCGTGAGCCCACTCCTAGGCTATGGCTACACCTTC
CDR3aa: CSVSPLLGYGYTF

d_gene: NA
v_gene: TRBV7-8
j_gene: TRBJ2-7
abundance: NA
CDR3nt: TGTGCCAGCAGCCCTCGGGAGATCACCTACGAGCAGTACTTC
CDR3aa: CASSPREITYEQYF

d_gene: NA
v_gene: TRBV29-1
j_gene: TRBJ2-1
abundance: many
CDR3nt: TGCAGCGGGCAAGAGAGGATCGGAAATGAGCAGTTCTTC
CDR3aa: CSGQERIGNEQFF

d_gene: TRBD2
v_gene: TRBV20-1
j_gene: TRBJ2-1
abundance: many
CDR3nt: TGCAGTGCTAGAGACCCTTCGACTAGCGGGCCGTTCTTC
CDR3aa: CSARDPSTSGPFF

d_gene: TRBD2
v_gene: TRBV14
j_gene: TRBJ2-5
abundance: few
CDR3nt: TGTGCCAGCAGCCCGGAAGCGGGAGGACTGTACTTC
CDR3aa: CASSPEAGGLYF

d_gene: TRBD2
v_gene: TRBV9
j_gene: TRBJ2-3
abundance: many
CDR3nt: TGTGCCAGCAGCCCAGGATTTACTAGCGGGGCTGGAAATACGCAGTATTTT
CDR3aa: CASSPGFTSGAGNTQYF

d_gene: TRBD2
v_gene: TRBV5-1
j_gene: TRBJ2-3
abundance: NA
CDR3nt: TGCGCCAGCAGCTCTTTCGGACTAGCGGGCGGTCACCATACGCAGTATTTT
CDR3aa: CASSSFGLAGGHHTQYF

d_gene: TRBD1
v_gene: TRBV6-5
j_gene: TRBJ1-2
abundance: once
CDR3nt: TGTGCCAGCAGTTACTCGCAACAGGGGGGCTATGGCCACACCTTC
CDR3aa: CASSYSQQGGYGHTF

d_gene: TRBD1
v_gene: TRBV7-9
j_gene: TRBJ1-2
abundance: few
CDR3nt: TGTGCCAGCAGCTTATGGGACAGGGATAACTATGGCTACACCTTC
CDR3aa: CASSLWDRDNYGYTF

d_gene: NA
v_gene: TRBV5-1
j_gene: TRBJ2-3
abundance: many
CDR3nt: TGCGCCAGCAGCTTGGACGCCGGGAGAAGTGGCGATACGCAGTATTTT
CDR3aa: CASSLDAGRSGDTQYF

d_gene: NA
v_gene: TRBV6-5
j_gene: TRBJ2-1
abundance: NA
CDR3nt: TGTGCCAGCACCTACTCCCTGACTAGTTACGACTACAATGAGCAGTTCTTC
CDR3aa: CASTYSLTSYDYNEQFF

d_gene: NA
v_gene: TRBV5-1
j_gene: TRBJ1-2
abundance: many
CDR3nt: TGCGCCAGCAGCCCAGGACAGCTCTATGGCTACACCTTC
CDR3aa: CASSPGQLYGYTF

d_gene: NA
v_gene: TRBV11-2
j_gene: TRBJ1-6
abundance: NA
CDR3nt: TGTGCCAGCAGCTCCAGCGTACGGTCGAGCTCCTATAATTCACCCCTCCACTTT
CDR3aa: CASSSSVRSSSYNSPLHF

d_gene: NA
v_gene: TRBV3-1
j_gene: TRBJ2-4
abundance: few
CDR3nt: TGTGCCAGCAGGGAGGCTTGGGGAAACATTCAGTACTTC
CDR3aa: CASREAWGNIQYF

d_gene: TRBD2
v_gene: TRBV7-2
j_gene: TRBJ2-3
abundance: few
CDR3nt: TGTGCCAGCATGACCGGGACTAGCGGGATGGCAGATACGCAGTATTTT
CDR3aa: CASMTGTSGMADTQYF

d_gene: NA
v_gene: TRBV4-3
j_gene: TRBJ1-2
abundance: NA
CDR3nt: TGCGCCAGCAGCCAAGACCGGTCCAGACAGGAGAACTATGGCTACACCTTC
CDR3aa: CASSQDRSRQENYGYTF

d_gene: NA
v_gene: TRBV7-9
j_gene: TRBJ2-2
abundance: NA
CDR3nt: TGTGCCAGCAGGCACCCCGGGGAGCTGTTTTTT
CDR3aa: CASRHPGELFF

d_gene: NA
v_gene: TRBV5-6
j_gene: TRBJ1-2
abundance: NA
CDR3nt: TGTGCCGGCAGCTTGGGGGCCAACTATGGCTACACCTTC
CDR3aa: CAGSLGANYGYTF

d_gene: NA
v_gene: TRBV12-3/TRBV12-4
j_gene: TRBJ2-3
abundance: NA
CDR3nt: TGTGCCAGCAGCAAAGGGGGGAAAAACACAGATACGCAGTATTTT
CDR3aa: CASSKGGKNTDTQYF

d_gene: NA
v_gene: TRBV20-1
j_gene: TRBJ1-6
abundance: NA
CDR3nt: TGCAGTGCCGACGGCAGTGTGCTCCACTTT
CDR3aa: CSADGSVLHF

d_gene: TRBD1
v_gene: TRBV29-1
j_gene: TRBJ2-7
abundance: few
CDR3nt: TGCAGCGTCCTAGGACAGGTCGAGTCAGTGTCCTACGAGCAGTACTTC
CDR3aa: CSVLGQVESVSYEQYF

d_gene: TRBD2
v_gene: TRBV11-2
j_gene: TRBJ2-1
abundance: NA
CDR3nt: TGTGCCAGCAGCTCCTCCCCCGGGACTATCAACAATGAGCAGTTCTTC
CDR3aa: CASSSSPGTINNEQFF

d_gene: NA
v_gene: TRBV7-9
j_gene: TRBJ1-5
abundance: NA
CDR3nt: TGTGCCAGCAGCTTAAAATCGGATCAGCCCCAGCATTTT
CDR3aa: CASSLKSDQPQHF

d_gene: TRBD1
v_gene: TRBV25-1
j_gene: TRBJ2-5
abundance: few
CDR3nt: TGTGCCAGCAGCTATACAGGGGTTCAAAGGCAGTACTTC
CDR3aa: CASSYTGVQRQYF

d_gene: TRBD1
v_gene: TRBV12-3/TRBV12-4
j_gene: TRBJ2-6
abundance: NA
CDR3nt: TGTGCCAGCAGACACTTGGGACAGCTCGCTGGGGCCAACGTCCTGACTTTC
CDR3aa: CASRHLGQLAGANVLTF

d_gene: NA
v_gene: TRBV14
j_gene: TRBJ2-5
abundance: NA
CDR3nt: TGTGCCAGCAGTAACGGTGTTGGAGAGACCCAGTACTTC
CDR3aa: CASSNGVGETQYF

d_gene: TRBD1
v_gene: TRBV12-3/TRBV12-4
j_gene: TRBJ2-4
abundance: NA
CDR3nt: TGTGCCAGCAGTTTAGTGACAGGGGTCGTCAAAAACATTCGGTACTTC
CDR3aa: CASSLVTGVVKNIRYF

d_gene: TRBD2
v_gene: TRBV4-1
j_gene: TRBJ2-5
abundance: NA
CDR3nt: TGCGCCAGCAGGGGCGGGGGACCAGAGACCCAGTACTTC
CDR3aa: CASRGGGPETQYF

d_gene: TRBD1
v_gene: TRBV6-1
j_gene: TRBJ1-2
abundance: NA
CDR3nt: TGTGCCAGCAGGCACATGACAGGGGAAGGCTACACCTTC
CDR3aa: CASRHMTGEGYTF

d_gene: TRBD2
v_gene: TRBV27
j_gene: TRBJ2-1
abundance: few
CDR3nt: TGTGCCAGCAGTCCCACCACCGGGACTAGCGGGGTGCGCTCCTACAATGAGCAGTTCTTC
CDR3aa: CASSPTTGTSGVRSYNEQFF

d_gene: NA
v_gene: TRBV21-1
j_gene: TRBJ2-7
abundance: few
CDR3nt: TGTGCCAGCAGCAATTGCGCAGGGGGATGTTACGAGCAGTACTTC
CDR3aa: CASSNCAGGCYEQYF

d_gene: NA
v_gene: TRBV12-3/TRBV12-4
j_gene: TRBJ1-2
abundance: NA
CDR3nt: TGTGCCAGCAGACACCGGGACTCCTACTATGACTACACCTTC
CDR3aa: CASRHRDSYYDYTF

d_gene: NA
v_gene: TRBV20-1
j_gene: TRBJ2-7
abundance: few
CDR3nt: TGCAGTGCTAGTCATCTGGGCGAGCAGTACTTC
CDR3aa: CSASHLGEQYF

d_gene: NA
v_gene: TRBV10-3
j_gene: TRBJ2-7
abundance: few
CDR3nt: TGTGCCATCAGTGAGCCCCAGAGCTCCTACGAGCAGTACTTC
CDR3aa: CAISEPQSSYEQYF

d_gene: NA
v_gene: TRBV10-3
j_gene: TRBJ2-5
abundance: few
CDR3nt: TGTGCCATCAGTGAGGGCCCATCCCCAGAGACCCAGTACTTC
CDR3aa: CAISEGPSPETQYF

d_gene: NA
v_gene: TRBV20-1
j_gene: TRBJ2-5
abundance: NA
CDR3nt: TGCAGTGCTGCTGATCTGGGGAATGAGCAGTACTTC
CDR3aa: CSAADLGNEQYF

d_gene: NA
v_gene: TRBV5-1
j_gene: TRBJ2-3
abundance: NA
CDR3nt: TGCGCCAGCAGCTTGGACATGGGAGTGGATACGCAGTATTTT
CDR3aa: CASSLDMGVDTQYF